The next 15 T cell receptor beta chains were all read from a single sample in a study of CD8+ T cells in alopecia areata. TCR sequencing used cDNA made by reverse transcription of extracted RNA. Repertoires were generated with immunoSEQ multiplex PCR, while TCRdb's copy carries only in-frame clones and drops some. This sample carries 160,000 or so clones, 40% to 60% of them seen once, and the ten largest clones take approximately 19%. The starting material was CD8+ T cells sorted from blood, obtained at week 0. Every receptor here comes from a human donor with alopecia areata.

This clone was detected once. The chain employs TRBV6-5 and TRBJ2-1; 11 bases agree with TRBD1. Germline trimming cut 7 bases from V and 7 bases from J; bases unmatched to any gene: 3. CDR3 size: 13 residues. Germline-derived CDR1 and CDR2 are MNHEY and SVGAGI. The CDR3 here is CASKGTGGNEQFF. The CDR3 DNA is TGTGCCAGCAAAGGGACAGGGGGAAATGAGCAGTTCTTC.

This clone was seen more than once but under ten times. The CDR3 region is CASSMGTEETQYF. The CDR3 DNA reads as TGTGCCAGTAGTATGGGGACAGAAGAGACCCAGTACTTC. This chain connects TRBV19 to TRBJ2-5; 7 bases are a match to TRBD1. V trimming: 3 bases; J trimming: 3 bases; junction bases outside the gene matches: 1. Germline values: CDR1 LNHDA, CDR2 SQIVND (reference sequence). CDR3 length: 13 amino acids.

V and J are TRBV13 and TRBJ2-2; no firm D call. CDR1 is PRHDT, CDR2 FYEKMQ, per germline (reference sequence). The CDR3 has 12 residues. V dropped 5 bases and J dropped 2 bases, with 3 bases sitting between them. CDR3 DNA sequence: TGTGCCAGCAGCATCAACACCGGGGAGCTGTTTTTT. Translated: CASSINTGELFF. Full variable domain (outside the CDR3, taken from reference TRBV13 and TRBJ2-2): AAGVIQSPRHLIKEKRETATLKCYPIPRHDTVYWYQQGPGQDPQFLISFYEKMQSDKGSIPDRFSAQQFSDYHSELNMSSLELGDSALYFCASSINTGELFFGEGSRLTVL.

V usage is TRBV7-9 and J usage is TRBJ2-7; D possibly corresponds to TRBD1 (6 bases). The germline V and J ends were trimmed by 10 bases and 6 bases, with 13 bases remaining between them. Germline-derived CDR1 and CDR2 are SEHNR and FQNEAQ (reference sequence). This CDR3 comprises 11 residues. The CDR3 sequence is CATYREGEQYF. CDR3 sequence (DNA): TGTGCCACCTACAGGGAAGGCGAGCAGTACTTC.

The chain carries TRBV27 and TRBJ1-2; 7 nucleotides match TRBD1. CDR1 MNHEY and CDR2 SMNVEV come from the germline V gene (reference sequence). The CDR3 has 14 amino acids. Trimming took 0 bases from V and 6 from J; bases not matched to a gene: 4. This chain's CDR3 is CASSLSVGGDGYTF. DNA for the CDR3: TGTGCCAGCAGTTTATCGGTAGGGGGCGATGGCTACACCTTC.

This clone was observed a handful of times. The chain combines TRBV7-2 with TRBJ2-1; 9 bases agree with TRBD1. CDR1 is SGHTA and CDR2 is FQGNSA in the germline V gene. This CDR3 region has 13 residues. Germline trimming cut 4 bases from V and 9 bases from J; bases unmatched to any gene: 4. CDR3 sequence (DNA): TGTGCCAGCAGCTCGGACAGGGGAGGTGAGCAGTTCTTC. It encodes CASSSDRGGEQFF.

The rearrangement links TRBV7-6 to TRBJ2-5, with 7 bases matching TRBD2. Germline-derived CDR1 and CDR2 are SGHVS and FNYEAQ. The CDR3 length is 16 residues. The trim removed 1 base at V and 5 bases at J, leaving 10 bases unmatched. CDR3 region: CASSLGSAGYGETQYF. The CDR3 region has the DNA TGTGCCAGCAGCTTAGGGTCAGCGGGGTACGGGGAGACCCAGTACTTC.

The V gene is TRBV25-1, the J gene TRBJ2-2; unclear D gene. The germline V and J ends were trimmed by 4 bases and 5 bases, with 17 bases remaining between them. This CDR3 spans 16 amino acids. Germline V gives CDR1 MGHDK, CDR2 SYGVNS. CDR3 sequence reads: CASSGIEERRTGELFF. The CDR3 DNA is TGTGCCAGCAGTGGCATAGAGGAACGTAGGACCGGGGAGCTGTTTTTT.

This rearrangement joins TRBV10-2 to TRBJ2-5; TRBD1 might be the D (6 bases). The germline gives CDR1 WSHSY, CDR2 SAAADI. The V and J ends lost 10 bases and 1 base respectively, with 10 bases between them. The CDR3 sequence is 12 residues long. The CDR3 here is CATTDSQETQYF. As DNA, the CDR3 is TGCGCCACCACGGACAGCCAAGAGACCCAGTACTTC.

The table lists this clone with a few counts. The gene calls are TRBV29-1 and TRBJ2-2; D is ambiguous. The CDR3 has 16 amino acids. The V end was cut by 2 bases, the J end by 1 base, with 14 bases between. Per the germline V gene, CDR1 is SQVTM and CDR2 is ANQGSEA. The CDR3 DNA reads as TGCAGCGTTGAACTCGTGGGCATCGTGAACACCGGGGAGCTGTTTTTT. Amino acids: CSVELVGIVNTGELFF.

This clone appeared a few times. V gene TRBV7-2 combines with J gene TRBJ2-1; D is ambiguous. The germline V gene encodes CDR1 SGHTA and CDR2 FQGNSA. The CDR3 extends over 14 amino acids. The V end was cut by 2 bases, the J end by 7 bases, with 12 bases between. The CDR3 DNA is TGTGCCAGCAGCTTATTGCATATAGGGAATGAGCAGTTCTTC. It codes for CASSLLHIGNEQFF.

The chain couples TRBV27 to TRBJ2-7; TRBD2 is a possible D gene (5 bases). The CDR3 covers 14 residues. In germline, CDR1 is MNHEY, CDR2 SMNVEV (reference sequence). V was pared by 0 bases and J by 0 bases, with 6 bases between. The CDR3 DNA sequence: TGTGCCAGCAGTTTATCCCGGGACTCCTACGAGCAGTACTTC. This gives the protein CASSLSRDSYEQYF.

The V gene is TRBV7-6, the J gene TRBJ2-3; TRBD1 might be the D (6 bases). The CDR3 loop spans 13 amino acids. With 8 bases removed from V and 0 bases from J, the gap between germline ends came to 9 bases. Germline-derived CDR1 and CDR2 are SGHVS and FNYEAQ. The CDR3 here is CASGGLSTDTQYF. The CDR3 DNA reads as TGTGCCAGCGGGGGCCTTAGCACAGATACGCAGTATTTT. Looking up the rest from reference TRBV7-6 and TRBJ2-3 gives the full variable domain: GAGVSQSPRYKVTKRGQDVALRCDPISGHVSLYWYRQALGQGPEFLTYFNYEAQQDKSGLPNDRFSAERPEGSISTLTIQRTEQRDSAMYRCASGGLSTDTQYFGPGTRLTVL.

CDR3: CASSQVRSSYEQYF. CDR3 in DNA: TGCGCCAGCAGCCAAGTGAGGAGTTCCTACGAGCAGTACTTC. The rearrangement uses TRBV4-3 and TRBJ2-7; the D is unclear. Looked up from germline, CDR1 is LGHNA and CDR2 is YSLEER. This CDR3 comprises 14 residues. The V gene lost 1 base and the J gene lost 1 base, with 8 bases spanning the gap.

The CDR3 spells CASSLEPRLEYEQYF. In nucleotides, the CDR3 is TGCGCCAGCAGCTTGGAACCCCGGTTGGAGTACGAGCAGTACTTC. The rearrangement links TRBV5-1 to TRBJ2-7, with D uncertain. V shed 0 bases and J shed 4 bases, with 14 bases lying between them. The length of the CDR3 is 15 residues. From germline, CDR1 is SGHRS and CDR2 YFSETQ.